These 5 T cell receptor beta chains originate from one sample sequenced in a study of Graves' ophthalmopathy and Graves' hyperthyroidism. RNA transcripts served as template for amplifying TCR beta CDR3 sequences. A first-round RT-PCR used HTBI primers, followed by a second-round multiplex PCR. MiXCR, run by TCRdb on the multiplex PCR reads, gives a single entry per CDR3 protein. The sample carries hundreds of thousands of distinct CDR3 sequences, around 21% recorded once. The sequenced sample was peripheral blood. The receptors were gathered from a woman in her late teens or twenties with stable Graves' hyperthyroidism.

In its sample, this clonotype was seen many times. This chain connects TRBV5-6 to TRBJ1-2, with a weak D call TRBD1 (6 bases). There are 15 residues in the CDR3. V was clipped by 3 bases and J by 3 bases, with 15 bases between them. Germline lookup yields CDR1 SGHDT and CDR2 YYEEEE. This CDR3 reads CASSYGPKGDYGYTF. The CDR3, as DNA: TGTGCCAGCAGCTACGGACCCAAGGGGGACTATGGCTACACCTTC.

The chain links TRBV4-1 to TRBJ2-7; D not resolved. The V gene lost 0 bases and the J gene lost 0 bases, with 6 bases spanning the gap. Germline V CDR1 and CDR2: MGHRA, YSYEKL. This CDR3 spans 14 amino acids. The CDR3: CASSQDPDSYEQYF. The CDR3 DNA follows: TGCGCCAGCAGCCAAGACCCAGACTCCTACGAGCAGTACTTC.

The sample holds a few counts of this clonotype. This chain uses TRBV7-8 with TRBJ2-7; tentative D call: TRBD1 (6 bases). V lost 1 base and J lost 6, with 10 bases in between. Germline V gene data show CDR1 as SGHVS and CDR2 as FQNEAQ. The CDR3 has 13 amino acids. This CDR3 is CASSLDRQAEQYF. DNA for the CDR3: TGTGCCAGCAGCTTAGATAGACAGGCCGAGCAGTACTTC.

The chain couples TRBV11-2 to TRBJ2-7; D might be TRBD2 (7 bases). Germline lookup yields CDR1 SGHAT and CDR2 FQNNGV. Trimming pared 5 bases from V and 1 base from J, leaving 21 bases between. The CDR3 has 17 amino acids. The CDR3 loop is CASSRNWGAGVSYEQYF. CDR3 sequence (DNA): TGTGCCAGCAGCAGGAACTGGGGGGCGGGGGTTTCCTACGAGCAGTACTTC.

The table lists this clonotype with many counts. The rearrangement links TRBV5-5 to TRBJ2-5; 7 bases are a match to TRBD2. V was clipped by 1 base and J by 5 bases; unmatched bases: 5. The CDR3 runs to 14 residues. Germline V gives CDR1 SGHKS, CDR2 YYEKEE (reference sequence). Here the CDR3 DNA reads TGTGCCAGCAGCTTGAATAGGGGAGGGGAGACCCAGTACTTC. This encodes CASSLNRGGETQYF.